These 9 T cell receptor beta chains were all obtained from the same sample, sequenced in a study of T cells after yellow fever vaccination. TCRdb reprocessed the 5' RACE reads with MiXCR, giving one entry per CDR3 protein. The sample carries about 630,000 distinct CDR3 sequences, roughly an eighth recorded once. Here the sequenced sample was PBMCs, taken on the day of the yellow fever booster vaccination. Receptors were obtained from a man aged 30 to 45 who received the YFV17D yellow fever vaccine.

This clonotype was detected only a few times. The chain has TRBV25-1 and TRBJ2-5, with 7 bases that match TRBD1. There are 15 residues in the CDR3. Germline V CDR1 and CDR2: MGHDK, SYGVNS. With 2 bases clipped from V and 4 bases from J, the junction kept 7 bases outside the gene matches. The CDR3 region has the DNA TGTGCCAGCAGTGAAACGAAGGGGGCAGGAGAGACCCAGTACTTC. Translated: CASSETKGAGETQYF. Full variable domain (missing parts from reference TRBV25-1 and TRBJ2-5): EADIYQTPRYLVIGTGKKITLECSQTMGHDKMYWYQQDPGMELHLIHYSYGVNSTEKGDLSSESTVSRIRTEHFPLTLESARPSHTSQYLCASSETKGAGETQYFGPGTRLLVL.

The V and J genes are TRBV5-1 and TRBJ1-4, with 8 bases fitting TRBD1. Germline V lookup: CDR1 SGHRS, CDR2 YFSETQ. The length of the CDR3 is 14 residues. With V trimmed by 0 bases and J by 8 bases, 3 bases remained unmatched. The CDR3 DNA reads TGCGCCAGCAGCTTGGGCAGGGGGCAGGAAAAACTGTTTTTT. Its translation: CASSLGRGQEKLFF.

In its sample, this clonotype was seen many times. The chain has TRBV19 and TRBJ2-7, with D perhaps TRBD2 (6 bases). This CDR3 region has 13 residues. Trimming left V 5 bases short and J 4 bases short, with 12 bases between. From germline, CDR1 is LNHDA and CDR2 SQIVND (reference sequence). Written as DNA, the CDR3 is TGTGCCAGTAGTGGGGGGACCCTTTACGAGCAGTACTTC. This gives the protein CASSGGTLYEQYF.

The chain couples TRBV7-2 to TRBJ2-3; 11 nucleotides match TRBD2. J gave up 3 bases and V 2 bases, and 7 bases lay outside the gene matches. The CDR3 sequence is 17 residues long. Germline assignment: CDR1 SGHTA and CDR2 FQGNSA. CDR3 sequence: CASSLSVASGRTDTQYF. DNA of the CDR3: TGTGCCAGCAGCTTATCGGTTGCTAGCGGGAGGACAGATACGCAGTATTTT.

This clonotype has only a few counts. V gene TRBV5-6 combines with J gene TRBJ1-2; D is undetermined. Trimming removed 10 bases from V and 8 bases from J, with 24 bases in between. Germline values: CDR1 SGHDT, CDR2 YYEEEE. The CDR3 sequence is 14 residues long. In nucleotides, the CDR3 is TGTGCCTTTATGGCAGGACTGACGACGGGGGGCTACACCTTC. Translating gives CAFMAGLTTGGYTF. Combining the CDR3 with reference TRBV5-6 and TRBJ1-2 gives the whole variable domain DAGVTQSPTHLIKTRGQQVTLRCSPKSGHDTVSWYQQALGQGPQFIFQYYEEEERQRGNFPDRFSGHQFPNYSSELNVNALLLGDSALYLCAFMAGLTTGGYTFGSGTRLTVV.

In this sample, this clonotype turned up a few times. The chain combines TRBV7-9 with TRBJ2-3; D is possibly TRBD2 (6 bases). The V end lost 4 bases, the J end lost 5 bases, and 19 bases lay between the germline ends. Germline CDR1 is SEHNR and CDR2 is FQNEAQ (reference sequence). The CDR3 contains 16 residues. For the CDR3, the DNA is TGTGCCAGCAGCTACCTTGCGGGACTCGTGCAAGATACGCAGTATTTT. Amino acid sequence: CASSYLAGLVQDTQYF.

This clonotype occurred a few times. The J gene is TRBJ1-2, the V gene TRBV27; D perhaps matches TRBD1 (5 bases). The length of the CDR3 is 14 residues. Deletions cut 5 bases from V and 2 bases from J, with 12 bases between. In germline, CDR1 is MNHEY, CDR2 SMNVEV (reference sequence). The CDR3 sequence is CASSRQFTNYGYTF. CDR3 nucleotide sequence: TGTGCCAGCAGTAGACAGTTCACCAACTATGGCTACACCTTC.

The CDR3 nucleotides are TGTGCCAGCAGCGCGGGTCAGGCTCCCGGGGAGCTGTTTTTT. It codes for CASSAGQAPGELFF. V and J are TRBV7-2 and TRBJ2-2, with D possibly matching TRBD2 (5 bases). Germline loops: CDR1 SGHTA, CDR2 FQGNSA. V was shortened by 5 bases and J by 6 bases, with 13 bases between the two germline ends. The CDR3 spans 14 residues.

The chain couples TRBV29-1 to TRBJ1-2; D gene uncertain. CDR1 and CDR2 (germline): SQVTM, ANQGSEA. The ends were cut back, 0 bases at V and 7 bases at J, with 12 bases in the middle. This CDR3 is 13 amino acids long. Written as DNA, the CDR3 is TGCAGCGTTGAAGACCTTGTTGGGTTTGGCTACACCTTC. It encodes CSVEDLVGFGYTF.